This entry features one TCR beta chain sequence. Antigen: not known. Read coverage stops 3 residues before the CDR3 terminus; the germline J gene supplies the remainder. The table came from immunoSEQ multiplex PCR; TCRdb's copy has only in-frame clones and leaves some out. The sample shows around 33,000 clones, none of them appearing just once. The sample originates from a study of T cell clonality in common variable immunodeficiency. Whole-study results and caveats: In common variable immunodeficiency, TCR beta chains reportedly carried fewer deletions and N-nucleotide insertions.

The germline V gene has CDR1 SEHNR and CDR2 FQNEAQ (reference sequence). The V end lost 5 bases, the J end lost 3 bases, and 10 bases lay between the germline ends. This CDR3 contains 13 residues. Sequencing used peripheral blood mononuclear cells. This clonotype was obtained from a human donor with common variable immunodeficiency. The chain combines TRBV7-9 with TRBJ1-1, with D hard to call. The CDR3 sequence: CASSLLRDTEAFF. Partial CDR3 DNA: TGTGCCAGCAGCCTCCTCCGGGACACTGAA.